The sequence of this TCR beta chain was determined in a study of blood T cell repertoires in COVID-19. As for the study in general: In each case, the material was cDNA or gDNA derived from T cells, B-cell-depleted T cells, or PBMCs.

With 5 bases clipped from V and 7 bases from J, the junction kept 9 bases outside the gene matches. The CDR3 has 15 residues. Germline V gene sequence: CDR1 SGHNT, CDR2 YENEEA. Profiled with immunoSEQ multiplex PCR; TCRdb holds only in-frame clones, not every one. The sample has 200,000 to 300,000 clones; roughly 87% are singletons. This TCR was sampled from a woman aged 25-40 years with acute or convalescent COVID-19. The chain recombines TRBV11-3 with TRBJ2-1; 9 bases align to TRBD2. Input material: peripheral blood. CDR3 region: CASSDGTSRGNEQFF. The DNA for the CDR3 is TGTGCCAGCAGCGACGGGACTAGCCGTGGGAATGAGCAGTTCTTC. Looking up the rest from reference TRBV11-3 and TRBJ2-1 gives the full variable domain: EAGVVQSPRYKIIEKKQPVAFWCNPISGHNTLYWYLQNLGQGPELLIRYENEEAVDDSQLPKDRFSAERLKGVDSTLKIQPAELGDSAVYLCASSDGTSRGNEQFFGPGTRLTVL.